A single T cell receptor beta chain is shown here with its context. The antigen remains unidentified. These data belong to a study of T cell responses to AZD1222 COVID-19 vaccine. The V and J ends lost 6 bases and 5 bases respectively, with 12 bases between them. Germline lookup yields CDR1 SGHRS and CDR2 YFSETQ. The CDR3 contains 13 residues. Only in-frame clones appear in the TCRdb table, and some are missing; sequencing was by immunoSEQ multiplex PCR. The sample records some 140,000 clones, 88% being singletons. General study results and limits: Only a handful of AZD1222 recipients were seropositive at baseline. Unmutated regions of variants are reportedly targeted by nearly half of spike-specific TCRs.

The TCR originated in an adult in good health. This rearrangement joins TRBV5-1 to TRBJ2-1, with D possibly TRBD1 on 6 matching bases. Specimen: peripheral blood, collected on day 0 of AZD1222 vaccination. CDR3 bases: TGCGCCAGCAAGCTACCAGGGGACAATGAGCAGTTCTTC. Translating it yields CASKLPGDNEQFF.